Below, one T cell receptor (beta chain) is given with its context. Its specificity is unknown. This specimen belongs to a study of T cell responses to AZD1222 COVID-19 vaccine. Study-level results: At baseline, just 6 or 7 AZD1222 recipients tested seropositive. White British people made up most donors, females outnumbered males, and clonal diversity was possibly underestimated.

Clones were read by immunoSEQ multiplex PCR, and TCRdb kept only the in-frame ones, dropping some. The sample contains roughly 150,000 clones, 92% of which appear only once. Per germline, CDR1 SGHRS and CDR2 YFSETQ. V was shortened by 4 bases and J by 1 base, with 11 bases between the two germline ends. The CDR3 length is 14 residues. The input for sequencing was peripheral blood, taken 28 days after the second AZD1222 dose. The V call is TRBV5-1, the J call TRBJ1-1; D remains unclear. This clonotype was obtained from an adult who received the AZD1222 COVID-19 vaccine. The DNA of the CDR3 is TGCGCCAGCAGCCCTGACCCGACGAACACTGAAGCTTTCTTT. Translated, it gives CASSPDPTNTEAFF.